These 3 T cell receptor beta chains originate from one sample sequenced in a study of technical replicates of blood from several donors. Sequencing was performed with immunoSEQ multiplex PCR; in TCRdb, only in-frame clones are kept and a portion is missing. The sample carries roughly 80,000 clones, around 89% recorded once. Material for sequencing was T cells isolated from PBMCs. These receptor sequences come from a human donor in good health.

The chain joins TRBV7-6 to TRBJ2-5; TRBD1 matches at 9 bases. The germline gives CDR1 SGHVS, CDR2 FNYEAQ. V shed 4 bases and J 5 bases; nucleotides not matched to a gene: 5. The CDR3 is 14 amino acids. The CDR3 DNA is TGTGCCAGCAGCTGGGGACAGGGAGGGGAGACCCAGTACTTC. Its translation is CASSWGQGGETQYF.

A single count supports this clone. CDR3 sequence reads: CASSPFRLVLVGYEQFF. CDR3 sequence (DNA): TGTGCCAGCAGCCCATTTAGGTTGGTACTAGTCGGGTATGAGCAGTTCTTC. The chain employs TRBV11-2 and TRBJ2-1; TRBD2 might be the D (5 bases). CDR3 length: 17 residues. The V and J ends lost 5 bases and 8 bases respectively, with 25 bases between them. The germline V gene encodes CDR1 SGHAT and CDR2 FQNNGV. Complete variable domain (other parts from reference TRBV11-2 and TRBJ2-1): EAGVAQSPRYKIIEKRQSVAFWCNPISGHATLYWYQQILGQGPKLLIQFQNNGVVDDSQLPKDRFSAERLKGVDSTLKIQPAKLEDSAVYLCASSPFRLVLVGYEQFFGPGTRLTVL.

The gene calls are TRBV7-2 and TRBJ2-2; 10 bases map to TRBD2. This CDR3 comprises 17 residues. The V segment lost 5 bases and the J segment 5 bases; nucleotides outside the gene matches: 11. Germline CDR1 is SGHTA and CDR2 is FQGNSA. The CDR3 coding sequence is TGTGCCAGCAGCCACGCCTCTAGCGGGAGTTTGACCGGGGAGCTGTTTTTT. As protein: CASSHASSGSLTGELFF.